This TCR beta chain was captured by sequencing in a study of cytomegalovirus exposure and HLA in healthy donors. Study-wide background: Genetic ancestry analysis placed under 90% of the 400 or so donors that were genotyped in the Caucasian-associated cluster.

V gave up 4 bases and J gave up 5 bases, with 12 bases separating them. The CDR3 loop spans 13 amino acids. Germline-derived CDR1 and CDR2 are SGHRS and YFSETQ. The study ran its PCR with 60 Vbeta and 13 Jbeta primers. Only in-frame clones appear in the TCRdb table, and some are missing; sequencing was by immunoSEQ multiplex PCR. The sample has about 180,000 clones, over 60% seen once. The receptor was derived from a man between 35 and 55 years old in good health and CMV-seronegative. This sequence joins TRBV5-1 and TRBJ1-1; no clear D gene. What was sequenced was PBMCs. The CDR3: CASSPTPGTEAFF. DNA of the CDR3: TGCGCCAGCAGCCCAACCCCGGGGACTGAAGCTTTCTTT.